This T cell receptor beta chain originates from a study of blood T cell repertoires in COVID-19. Germline CDR1 and CDR2: LGHDT and YNNKEL (reference sequence). V was clipped by 5 bases and J by 0 bases, with 10 bases between them. The CDR3 sequence is 15 residues long. How the authors handled the data: The assay estimated nucleated cells by amplifying reference gene primers. Libraries were prepared by immunoSEQ multiplex PCR; TCRdb keeps only in-frame clonotypes and omits some of them. For V, J and clone size, that table is used; D and trimming come from the DNA. The table includes 200,000 to 250,000 clones, roughly nine tenths detected once.

The chain joins TRBV3-1 (or the pseudogene TRBV3-2) to TRBJ1-4; D gene uncertain. The specimen sequenced was PBMCs or T cells enriched from blood (not recorded which). The TCR sequence derives from a man in his thirties or forties who had recovered from COVID-19. CDR3 sequence (DNA): TGTGCCAGCAGCACGACCGGGACAACTAATGAAAAACTGTTTTTT. This gives the protein CASSTTGTTNEKLFF.